This note documents a single TCR beta chain sequence. J gave up 1 base and V 5 bases, and 2 bases lay outside the gene matches. CDR1 MDHEN and CDR2 SYDVKM come from the germline V gene. The CDR3 sequence is 14 residues long. The protocol was immunoSEQ multiplex PCR, while the TCRdb copy is restricted to in-frame clones and leaves out a portion. This table holds fewer than 100,000 clones, about 88% found once. This specimen comes from a study of blood T cell repertoires in COVID-19. Input material: peripheral blood. This receptor was taken from a human donor in a cohort sampled during active COVID-19. The genes are TRBV28 and TRBJ2-5, with 9 bases lining up with TRBD1. The CDR3 sequence: CASSGQGLQETQYF. The CDR3 DNA follows: TGTGCCAGCAGTGGACAGGGGCTCCAAGAGACCCAGTACTTC.